Included here is one TCR beta chain sequence, with context. The sample originates from a study of blood T cell repertoires in COVID-19. The CDR3 length is 19 residues. J lost 7 bases, V lost 5 bases, and 13 bases had no gene match. The germline V gene has CDR1 KGHDR and CDR2 SFDVKD. Sequencing was performed with immunoSEQ multiplex PCR; in TCRdb, only in-frame clones are kept and a portion is missing. The table records some 230,000 clones, approximately 83% of them present only once. This TCR was recovered from a woman aged 50 to 60 with acute or convalescent COVID-19. The chain links TRBV24-1 to TRBJ2-1; TRBD2 agrees at 16 bases. The sequenced sample consisted of peripheral blood. In nucleotides, the CDR3 is TGTGCCACCAGTGCCGCCGCCGGGACTAGCGGGAGGGCCATAAATGAGCAGTTCTTC. Residues: CATSAAAGTSGRAINEQFF.